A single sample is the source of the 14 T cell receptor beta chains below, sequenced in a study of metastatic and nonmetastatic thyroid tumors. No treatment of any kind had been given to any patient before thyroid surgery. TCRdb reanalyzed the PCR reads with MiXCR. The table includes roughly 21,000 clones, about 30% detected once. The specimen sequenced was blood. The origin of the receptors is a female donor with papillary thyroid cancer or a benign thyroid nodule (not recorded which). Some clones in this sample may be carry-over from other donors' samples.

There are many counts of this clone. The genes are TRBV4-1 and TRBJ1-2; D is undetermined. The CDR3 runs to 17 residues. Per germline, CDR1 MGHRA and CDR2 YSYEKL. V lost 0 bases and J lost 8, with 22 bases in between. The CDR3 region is CASSQEGGSGPHEGYTF. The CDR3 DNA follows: TGCGCCAGCAGCCAAGAAGGCGGCAGCGGACCACACGAGGGCTACACCTTC.

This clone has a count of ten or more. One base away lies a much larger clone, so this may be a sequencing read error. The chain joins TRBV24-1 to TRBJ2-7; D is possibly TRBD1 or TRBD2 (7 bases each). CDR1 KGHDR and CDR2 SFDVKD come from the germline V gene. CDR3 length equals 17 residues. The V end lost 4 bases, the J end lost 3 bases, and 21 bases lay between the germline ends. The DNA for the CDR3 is TGTGCCACCAGTGACCCGGGAGGTCCAGGGGGGTTCTACGAGCAGTACTTC. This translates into CATSDPGGPGGFYEQYF.

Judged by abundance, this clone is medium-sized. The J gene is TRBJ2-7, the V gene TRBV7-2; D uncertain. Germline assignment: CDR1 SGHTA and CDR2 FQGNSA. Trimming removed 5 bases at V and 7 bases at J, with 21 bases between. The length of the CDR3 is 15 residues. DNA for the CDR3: TGTGCCAGCAGCCCGCGAGGTTCGGGTGATAATGAGCAGTACTTC. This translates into CASSPRGSGDNEQYF.

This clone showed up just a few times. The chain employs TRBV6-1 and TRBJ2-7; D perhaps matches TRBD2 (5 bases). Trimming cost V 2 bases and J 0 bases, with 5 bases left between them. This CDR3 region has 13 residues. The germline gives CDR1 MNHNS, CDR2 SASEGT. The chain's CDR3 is CASSESGSYEQYF. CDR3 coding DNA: TGTGCCAGCAGTGAAAGCGGCTCCTACGAGCAGTACTTC.

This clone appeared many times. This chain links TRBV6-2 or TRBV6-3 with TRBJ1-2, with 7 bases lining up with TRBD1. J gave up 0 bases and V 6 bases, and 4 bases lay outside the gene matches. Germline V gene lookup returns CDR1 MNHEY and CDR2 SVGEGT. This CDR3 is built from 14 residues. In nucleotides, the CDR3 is TGTGCCAGCAGGGGGGACAGCTCTAACTATGGCTACACCTTC. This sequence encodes CASRGDSSNYGYTF.

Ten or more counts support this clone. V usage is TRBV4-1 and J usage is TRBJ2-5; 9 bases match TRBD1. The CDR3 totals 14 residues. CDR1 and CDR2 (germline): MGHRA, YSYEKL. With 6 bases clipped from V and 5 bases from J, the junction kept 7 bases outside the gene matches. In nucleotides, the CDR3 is TGCGCCAGCAGTAGGACAGGGGTGGCGGAGACCCAGTACTTC. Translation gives CASSRTGVAETQYF.

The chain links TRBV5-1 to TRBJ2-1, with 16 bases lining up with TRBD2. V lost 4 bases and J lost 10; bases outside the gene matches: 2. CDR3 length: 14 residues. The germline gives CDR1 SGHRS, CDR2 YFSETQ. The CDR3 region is CASSQGLAGGEQFF. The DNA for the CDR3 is TGCGCCAGCAGCCAGGGACTAGCGGGAGGGGAGCAGTTCTTC.

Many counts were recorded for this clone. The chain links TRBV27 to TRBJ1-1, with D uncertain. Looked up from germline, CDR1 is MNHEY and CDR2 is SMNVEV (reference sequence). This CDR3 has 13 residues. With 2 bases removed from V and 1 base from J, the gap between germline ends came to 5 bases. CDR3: CASSLEGNTEAFF. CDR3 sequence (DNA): TGTGCCAGCAGTTTAGAGGGGAACACTGAAGCTTTCTTT.

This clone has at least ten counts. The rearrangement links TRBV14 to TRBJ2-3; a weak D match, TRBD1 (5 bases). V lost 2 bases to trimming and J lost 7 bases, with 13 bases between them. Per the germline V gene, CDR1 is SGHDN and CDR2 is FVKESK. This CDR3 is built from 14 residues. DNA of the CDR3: TGTGCCAGCAGCCAAACACAGGTTCTGAATACGCAGTATTTT. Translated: CASSQTQVLNTQYF.

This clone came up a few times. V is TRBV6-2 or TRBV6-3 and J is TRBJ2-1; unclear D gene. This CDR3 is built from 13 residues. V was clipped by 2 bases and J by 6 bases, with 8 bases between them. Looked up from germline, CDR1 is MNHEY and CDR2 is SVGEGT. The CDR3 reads CASSYVDGNEQFF. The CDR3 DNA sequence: TGTGCCAGCAGTTACGTAGATGGCAATGAGCAGTTCTTC.

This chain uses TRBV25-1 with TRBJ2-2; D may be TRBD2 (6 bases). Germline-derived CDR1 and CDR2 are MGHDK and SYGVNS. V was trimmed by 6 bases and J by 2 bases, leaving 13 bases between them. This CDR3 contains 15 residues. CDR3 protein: CASRGGQGNTGELFF. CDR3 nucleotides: TGTGCCAGCAGGGGAGGCCAGGGCAACACCGGGGAGCTGTTTTTT.

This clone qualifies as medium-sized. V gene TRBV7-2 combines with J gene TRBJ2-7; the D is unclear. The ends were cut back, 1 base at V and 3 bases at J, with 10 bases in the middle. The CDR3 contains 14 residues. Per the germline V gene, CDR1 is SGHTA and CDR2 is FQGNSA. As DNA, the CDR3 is TGTGCCAGCAGCTTAGATCAGAATCGCTACGAGCAGTACTTC. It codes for CASSLDQNRYEQYF.

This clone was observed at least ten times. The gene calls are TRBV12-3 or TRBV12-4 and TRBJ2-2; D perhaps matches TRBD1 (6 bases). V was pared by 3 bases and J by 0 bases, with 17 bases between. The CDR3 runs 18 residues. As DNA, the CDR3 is TGTGCCAGCAGTTTTGCTCAGGGGACCGGAACGAACACCGGGGAGCTGTTTTTT. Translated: CASSFAQGTGTNTGELFF.

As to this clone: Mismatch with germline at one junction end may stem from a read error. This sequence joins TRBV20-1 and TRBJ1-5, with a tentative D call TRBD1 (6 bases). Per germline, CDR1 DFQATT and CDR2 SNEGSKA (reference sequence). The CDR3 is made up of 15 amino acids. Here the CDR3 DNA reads TGCAGTGCTTGCTCCGGGTCAGGGGCTTATCAGGCCCAGAATTTT. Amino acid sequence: CSACSGSGAYQAQNF.